This T cell receptor beta chain was documented in a study of cytomegalovirus exposure and HLA in healthy donors. Primers for the PCR totalled 60 Vbeta and 13 Jbeta. This table comes from immunoSEQ multiplex PCR, and its TCRdb copy is limited to in-frame clones, with some not included. This table holds about 91,000 clones, under 75% found once. Of note for this clone: Its antigen is unknown.

CDR3 length: 13 amino acids. V shed 8 bases and J shed 2 bases, with 9 bases lying between them. Germline CDR1 reads MDHEN; CDR2 reads SYDVKM. Study-wide results and limits: Confirmation was obtained in vitro that three CMV-associated chains are specific for CMV antigens.

Sequences were obtained from PBMCs. The TCR sequence derives from a female donor in good health and CMV-seronegative. The chain links TRBV28 to TRBJ2-2, with D perhaps matching TRBD2 (6 bases). CDR3 in amino acids: CASGTSNTGELFF. The DNA of the CDR3 is TGTGCCAGCGGGACTTCAAACACCGGGGAGCTGTTTTTT.